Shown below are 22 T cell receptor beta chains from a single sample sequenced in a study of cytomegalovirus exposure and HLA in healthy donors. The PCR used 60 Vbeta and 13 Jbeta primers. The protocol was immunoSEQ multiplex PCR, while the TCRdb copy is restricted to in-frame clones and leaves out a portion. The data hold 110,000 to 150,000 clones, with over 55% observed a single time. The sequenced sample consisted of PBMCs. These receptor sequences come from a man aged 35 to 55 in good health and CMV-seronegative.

CDR3 amino acids: CASSATRGDTGELFF. CDR3 nucleotides: TGTGCCAGCAGTGCGACCAGGGGGGACACCGGGGAGCTGTTTTTT. The chain employs TRBV6-1 and TRBJ2-2, with a possible D match to TRBD1 (7 bases). The ends were cut back, 4 bases at V and 3 bases at J, with 12 bases in the middle. Looked up from germline, CDR1 is MNHNS and CDR2 is SASEGT. The CDR3 is 15 amino acids.

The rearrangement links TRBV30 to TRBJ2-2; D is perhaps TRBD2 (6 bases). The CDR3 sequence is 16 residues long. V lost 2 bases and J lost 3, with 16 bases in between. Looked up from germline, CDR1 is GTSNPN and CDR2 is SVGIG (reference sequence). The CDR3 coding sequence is TGTGCCTGGAGTAATGAGGAGGGGTTGTACACCGGGGAGCTGTTTTTT. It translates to CAWSNEEGLYTGELFF.

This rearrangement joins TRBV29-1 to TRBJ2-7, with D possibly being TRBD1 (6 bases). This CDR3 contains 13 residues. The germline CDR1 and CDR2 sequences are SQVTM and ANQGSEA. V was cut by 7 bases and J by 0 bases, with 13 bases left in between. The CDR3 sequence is CSAIQGSSYEQYF. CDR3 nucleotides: TGCAGCGCCATACAGGGAAGCTCCTACGAGCAGTACTTC.

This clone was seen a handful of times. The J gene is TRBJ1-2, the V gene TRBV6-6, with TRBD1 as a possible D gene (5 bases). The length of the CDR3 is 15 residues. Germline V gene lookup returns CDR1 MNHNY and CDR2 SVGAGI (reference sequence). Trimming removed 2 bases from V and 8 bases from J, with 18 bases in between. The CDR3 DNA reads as TGTGCCAGCAGTTACGGTCGAAGGAGGGGCGGGGGCTACACCTTC. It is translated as CASSYGRRRGGGYTF.

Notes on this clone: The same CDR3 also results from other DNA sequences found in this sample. CDR3 DNA sequence: TGCGCCAGCAGCTTGGAGGCAGGCAACTATGGCTACACCTTC. This codes for CASSLEAGNYGYTF. This chain joins TRBV5-1 and TRBJ1-2; D remains ambiguous. Germline V gives CDR1 SGHRS, CDR2 YFSETQ. CDR3 length: 14 residues. Trimming took 0 bases from V and 2 from J, leaving 8 bases between them.

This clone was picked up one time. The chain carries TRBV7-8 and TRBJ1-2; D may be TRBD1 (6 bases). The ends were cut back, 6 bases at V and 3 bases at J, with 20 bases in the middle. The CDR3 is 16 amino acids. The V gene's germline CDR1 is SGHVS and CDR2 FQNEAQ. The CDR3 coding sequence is TGTGCCAGCAGACCAATACAGGGATCATCAGACTATGGCTACACCTTC. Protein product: CASRPIQGSSDYGYTF.

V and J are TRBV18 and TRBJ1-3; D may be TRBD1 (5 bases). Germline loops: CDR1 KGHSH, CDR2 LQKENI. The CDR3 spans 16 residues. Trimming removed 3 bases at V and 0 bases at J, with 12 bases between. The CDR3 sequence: CASSPSGRGSGNTIYF. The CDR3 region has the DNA TGTGCCAGCTCACCCTCCGGAAGGGGCTCTGGAAACACCATATATTTT.

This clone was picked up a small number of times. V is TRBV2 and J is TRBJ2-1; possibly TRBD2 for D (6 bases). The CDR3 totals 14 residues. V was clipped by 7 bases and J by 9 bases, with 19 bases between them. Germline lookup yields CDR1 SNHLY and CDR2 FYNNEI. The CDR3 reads CASTLRTVGGEQFF. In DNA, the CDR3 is TGTGCCAGCACCCTCCGGACGGTCGGGGGTGAGCAGTTCTTC.

The CDR3 sequence is CASSPRPGTNNEQFF. The CDR3 nucleotides read TGTGCCAGCTCACCGAGACCGGGAACAAACAATGAGCAGTTCTTC. The chain is built from TRBV18 and TRBJ2-1, with D tentatively TRBD2 (5 bases). V lost 3 bases and J 5 bases, leaving 14 bases between the germline ends. Germline CDR1 reads KGHSH; CDR2 reads LQKENI. The CDR3 totals 15 residues.

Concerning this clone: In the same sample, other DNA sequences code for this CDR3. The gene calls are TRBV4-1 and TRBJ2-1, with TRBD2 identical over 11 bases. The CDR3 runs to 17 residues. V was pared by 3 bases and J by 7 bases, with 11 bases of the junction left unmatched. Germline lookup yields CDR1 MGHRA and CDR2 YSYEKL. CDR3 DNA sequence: TGCGCCAGCAGCCAGACACCGGGACTAGCGGAAAAAAATGAGCAGTTCTTC. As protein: CASSQTPGLAEKNEQFF.

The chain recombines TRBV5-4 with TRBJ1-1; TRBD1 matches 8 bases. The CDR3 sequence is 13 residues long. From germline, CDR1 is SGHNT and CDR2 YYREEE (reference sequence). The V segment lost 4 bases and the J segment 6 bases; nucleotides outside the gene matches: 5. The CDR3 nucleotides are TGTGCCAGCAGCCTGGACAGGGCTCCTGAAGCTTTCTTT. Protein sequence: CASSLDRAPEAFF.

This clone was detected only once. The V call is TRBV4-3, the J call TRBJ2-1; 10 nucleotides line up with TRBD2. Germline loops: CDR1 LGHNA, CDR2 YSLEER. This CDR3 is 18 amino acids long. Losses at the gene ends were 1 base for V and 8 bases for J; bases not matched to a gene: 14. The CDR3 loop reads CASSQGVSGRARGDEQFF. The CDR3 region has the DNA TGCGCCAGCAGCCAAGGGGTCAGCGGGAGGGCGCGGGGCGATGAGCAGTTCTTC.

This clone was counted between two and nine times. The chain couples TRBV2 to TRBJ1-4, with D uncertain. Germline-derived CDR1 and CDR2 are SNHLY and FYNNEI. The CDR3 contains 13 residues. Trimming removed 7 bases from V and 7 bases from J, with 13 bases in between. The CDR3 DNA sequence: TGTGCCAGCATGTGGAGATTACGTGAAAAACTGTTTTTT. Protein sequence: CASMWRLREKLFF.

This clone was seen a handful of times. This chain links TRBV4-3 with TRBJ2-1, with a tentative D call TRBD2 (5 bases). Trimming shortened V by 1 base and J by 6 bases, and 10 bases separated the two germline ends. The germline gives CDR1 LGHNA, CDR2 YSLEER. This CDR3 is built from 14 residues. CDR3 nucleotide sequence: TGCGCCAGCAGCCAAGCACTACTAGTCAATGAGCAGTTCTTC. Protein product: CASSQALLVNEQFF.

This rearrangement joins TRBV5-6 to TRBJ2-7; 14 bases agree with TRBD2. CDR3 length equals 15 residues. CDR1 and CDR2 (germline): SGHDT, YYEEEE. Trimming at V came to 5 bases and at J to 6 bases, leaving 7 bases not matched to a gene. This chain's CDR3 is CASSGLAGGRAEQYF. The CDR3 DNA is TGTGCCAGCAGTGGACTAGCGGGAGGACGTGCCGAGCAGTACTTC.

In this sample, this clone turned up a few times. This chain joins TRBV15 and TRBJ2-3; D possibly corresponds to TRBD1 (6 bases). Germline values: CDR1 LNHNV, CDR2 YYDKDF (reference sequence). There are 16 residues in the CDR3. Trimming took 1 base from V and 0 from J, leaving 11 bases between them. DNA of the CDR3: TGTGCCACCAGCAGAGTAAGGGGGTCCAGCACAGATACGCAGTATTTT. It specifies CATSRVRGSSTDTQYF.

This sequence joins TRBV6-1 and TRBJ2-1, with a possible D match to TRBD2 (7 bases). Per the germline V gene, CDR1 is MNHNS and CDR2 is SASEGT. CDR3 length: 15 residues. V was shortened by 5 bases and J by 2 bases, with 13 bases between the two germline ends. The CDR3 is CASSTGEGAYNEQFF. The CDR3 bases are TGTGCCAGCAGTACCGGGGAGGGGGCCTACAATGAGCAGTTCTTC.

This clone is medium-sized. CDR3 nucleotide sequence: TGTGCCACCAGCAGGACTAGCGGGAGTACAGATACGCAGTATTTT. It is translated as CATSRTSGSTDTQYF. The V call is TRBV15, the J call TRBJ2-3, with 12 bases lining up with TRBD2. J was trimmed by 3 bases and V by 3 bases; bases with no gene match: 1. CDR1 and CDR2 (germline): LNHNV, YYDKDF (reference sequence). The CDR3 spans 15 residues.

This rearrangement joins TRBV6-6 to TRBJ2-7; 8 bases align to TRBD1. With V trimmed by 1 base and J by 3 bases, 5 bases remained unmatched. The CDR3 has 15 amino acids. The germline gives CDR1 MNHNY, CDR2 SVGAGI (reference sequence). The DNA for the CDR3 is TGTGCCAGCAGTTACTACGGACAGGGTCGCTACGAGCAGTACTTC. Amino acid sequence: CASSYYGQGRYEQYF.

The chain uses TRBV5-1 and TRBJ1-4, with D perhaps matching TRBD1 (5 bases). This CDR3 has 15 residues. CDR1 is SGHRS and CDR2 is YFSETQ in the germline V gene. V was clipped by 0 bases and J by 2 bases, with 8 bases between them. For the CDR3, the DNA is TGCGCCAGCAGCTTGGCAGGGACTACTAATGAAAAACTGTTTTTT. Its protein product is CASSLAGTTNEKLFF.

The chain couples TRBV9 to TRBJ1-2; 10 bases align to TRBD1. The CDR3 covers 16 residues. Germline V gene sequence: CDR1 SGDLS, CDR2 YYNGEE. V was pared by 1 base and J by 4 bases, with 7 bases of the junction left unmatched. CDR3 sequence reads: CASSVSGTGEFYGYTF. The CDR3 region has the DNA TGTGCCAGCAGCGTAAGCGGGACAGGGGAGTTCTATGGCTACACCTTC. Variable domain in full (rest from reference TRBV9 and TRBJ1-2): DSGVTQTPKHLITATGQRVTLRCSPRSGDLSVYWYQQSLDQGLQFLIQYYNGEERAKGNILERFSAQQFPDLHSELNLSSLELGDSALYFCASSVSGTGEFYGYTFGSGTRLTVV.

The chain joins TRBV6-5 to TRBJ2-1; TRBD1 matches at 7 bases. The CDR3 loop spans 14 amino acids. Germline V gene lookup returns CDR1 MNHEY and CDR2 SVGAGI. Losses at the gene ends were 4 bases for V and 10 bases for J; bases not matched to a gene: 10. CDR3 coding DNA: TGTGCCAGCAGTTCTAGAGACAGGGAACCGGAGCAGTTCTTC. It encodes CASSSRDREPEQFF.